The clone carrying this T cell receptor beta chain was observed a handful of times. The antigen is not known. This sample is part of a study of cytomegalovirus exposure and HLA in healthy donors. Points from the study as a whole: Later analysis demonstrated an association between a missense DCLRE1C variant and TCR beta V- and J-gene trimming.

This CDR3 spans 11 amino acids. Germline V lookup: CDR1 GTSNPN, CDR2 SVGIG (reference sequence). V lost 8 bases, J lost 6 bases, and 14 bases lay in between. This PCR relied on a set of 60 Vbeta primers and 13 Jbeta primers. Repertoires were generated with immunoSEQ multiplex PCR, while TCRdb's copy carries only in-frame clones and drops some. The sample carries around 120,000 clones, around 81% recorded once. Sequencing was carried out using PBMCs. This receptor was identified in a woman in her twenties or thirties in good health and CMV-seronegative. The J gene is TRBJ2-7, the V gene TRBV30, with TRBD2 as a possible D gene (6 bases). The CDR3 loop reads CATGRRGEQYF. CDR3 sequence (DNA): TGTGCCACGGGACGGAGGGGCGAGCAGTACTTC.